A single T cell receptor beta chain is shown here with its context. From germline, CDR1 is MNHEY and CDR2 SVGAGI. This CDR3 has 14 residues. The V end lost 8 bases, the J end lost 0 bases, and 11 bases lay between the germline ends. The assay was immunoSEQ multiplex PCR, and TCRdb's table has in-frame clones only and misses some. The clone table shows about 190,000 clones, with the ten largest holding roughly 2%. These data belong to a study of control samples from healthy donors and cancer patients. The chain links TRBV6-5 to TRBJ2-1; maybe TRBD2 (6 bases). This TCR came from a woman in her thirties in good health. The sequenced material came from blood. CDR3 DNA: TGTGCCAGCGGGCAGGGAGGCTCCTACAATGAGCAGTTCTTC. Translated: CASGQGGSYNEQFF.